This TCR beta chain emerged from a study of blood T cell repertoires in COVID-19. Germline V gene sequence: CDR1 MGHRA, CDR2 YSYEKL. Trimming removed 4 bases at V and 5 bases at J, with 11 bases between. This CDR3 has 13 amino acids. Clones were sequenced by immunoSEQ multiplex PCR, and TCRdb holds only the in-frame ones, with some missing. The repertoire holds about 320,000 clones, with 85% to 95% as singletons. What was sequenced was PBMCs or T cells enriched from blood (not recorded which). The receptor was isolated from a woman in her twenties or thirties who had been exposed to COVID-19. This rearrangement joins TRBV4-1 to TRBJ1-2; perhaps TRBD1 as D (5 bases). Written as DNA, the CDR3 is TGCGCCAGCAGCCCACGAGACAGTTATGGCTACACCTTC. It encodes CASSPRDSYGYTF.